This entry lists 9 T cell receptor beta chains sequenced from one sample in a study of blood T cell repertoires in COVID-19. Sequencing was performed with immunoSEQ multiplex PCR; in TCRdb, only in-frame clones are kept and a portion is missing. The sample shows about 400,000 clones, 70% to 90% of them seen only once. The sample taken for sequencing was PBMCs or T cells enriched from blood (not recorded which). Every receptor here comes from a woman aged 40 to 55 with acute COVID-19.

This chain connects TRBV5-1 to TRBJ1-6, with TRBD1 matching over 7 bases. CDR3 size: 20 residues. Germline CDR1 reads SGHRS; CDR2 reads YFSETQ. V lost 4 bases to trimming and J lost 5 bases; unmatched junction nucleotides: 21. CDR3 region: CASSPGRTGPMARDNSPLHF. DNA for the CDR3: TGCGCCAGCAGCCCTGGAAGGACAGGACCTATGGCTAGGGATAATTCACCCCTCCACTTT.

CDR3 in DNA: TGTGCCAGTGCCCAGAACAGACTAAACTATGGCTACACCTTC. Protein product: CASAQNRLNYGYTF. This chain uses TRBV6-5 with TRBJ1-2; D not certain. CDR3 length: 14 amino acids. Trimming shortened V by 9 bases and J by 2 bases, and 16 bases separated the two germline ends. Looked up from germline, CDR1 is MNHEY and CDR2 is SVGAGI.

The CDR3 DNA follows: TGTGCCAGCAGCAAAGGCGAAGGGAGAACCTACGAGCAGTACTTC. Residues: CASSKGEGRTYEQYF. J is TRBJ2-7 and V is TRBV21-1; the table's D call TRBD2 went unverified against the DNA. TRBV21-1 is reported as a pseudogene. The CDR3 contains 15 residues.

This clone has just one count. The V and J genes are TRBV30 and TRBJ2-1; TRBD2 aligns across 10 bases. Per the germline V gene, CDR1 is GTSNPN and CDR2 is SVGIG (reference sequence). Trimming took 8 bases from V and 6 from J; bases not matched to a gene: 10. This CDR3 is 14 amino acids long. The CDR3 DNA reads TGTGCCGGTAAACTAGCGGGGATTCGCAATGAGCAGTTCTTC. Its protein is CAGKLAGIRNEQFF.

This clone has only one observation. The V call is TRBV6-6, the J call TRBJ2-3; 13 positions match TRBD2. V lost 6 bases and J lost 0; bases outside the gene matches: 9. Germline V gene lookup returns CDR1 MNHNY and CDR2 SVGAGI (reference sequence). The CDR3 has 18 amino acids. The chain's CDR3 is CASSRQGLAGSSTDTQYF. The DNA for the CDR3 is TGTGCCAGCAGCCGACAGGGACTAGCGGGATCTAGCACAGATACGCAGTATTTT.

In the case of this clone: Other nucleotide sequences in the sample specify the same CDR3. V usage is TRBV3-1 (or the pseudogene TRBV3-2) and J usage is TRBJ2-5, with TRBD2 identical over 7 bases. Unmatched junction bases numbered 3, after V lost 6 bases and J lost 5 bases. The germline CDR1 and CDR2 sequences are LGHDT and YNNKEL (reference sequence). This CDR3 region has 12 residues. As DNA, the CDR3 is TGTGCCAGCAGTCTTAGCGGGGAGACCCAGTACTTC. It encodes CASSLSGETQYF.

The rearrangement uses TRBV21-1 and TRBJ2-1; TRBD1 is the table's D call, not checked against the DNA. TRBV21-1 is described as a pseudogene. The CDR3 is 17 amino acids. This chain's CDR3 is CASSKYPWQGPYNEQFF. The CDR3 bases are TGTGCCAGCAGCAAATATCCCTGGCAGGGCCCCTACAATGAGCAGTTCTTC.

This chain connects TRBV7-9 to TRBJ1-2; 7 bases are shared with TRBD1. The ends lost 5 bases at V and 3 bases at J; junction bases unmatched: 9. Germline V gives CDR1 SEHNR, CDR2 FQNEAQ (reference sequence). CDR3 length: 15 amino acids. The DNA of the CDR3 is TGTGCCAGCAGCCCCGCGGACAGGAAGCACTATGGCTACACCTTC. Its translation: CASSPADRKHYGYTF. The whole variable domain, filled in from reference TRBV7-9 and TRBJ1-2, reads DTGVSQNPRHKITKRGQNVTFRCDPISEHNRLYWYRQTLGQGPEFLTYFQNEAQLEKSRLLSDRFSAERPKGSFSTLEIQRTEQGDSAMYLCASSPADRKHYGYTFGSGTRLTVV.

This clone appeared a single time. The rearrangement links TRBV2 to TRBJ2-3; possible D gene TRBD1, 5 bases. Germline CDR1 reads SNHLY; CDR2 reads FYNNEI. V lost 10 bases and J 11 bases, leaving 16 bases between the germline ends. This CDR3 spans 11 amino acids. In DNA form, the CDR3 reads TGTGCCACCGCGCGCCTAAGGGGGCAGTATTTT. It codes for CATARLRGQYF.